The 26 T cell receptor beta chains in this list originate from one sample, sequenced in a study of CXCR3-negative and CXCR3-positive naive CD8 T cells. cDNA libraries for TRB were generated by 5' RACE incorporating UMI labels. TCRdb reworked the 5' RACE reads into one entry per CDR3 protein, no DNA. The sample table sets out tens of thousands of distinct CDR3 sequences. The sample comprised memory CD8+ T cells from blood. All receptors derive from a human donor in good health. Some clones in this sample may be carry-over from other donors' samples.

This clonotype ranks as large in terms of frequency. The J gene is TRBJ1-4, the V gene TRBV7-8; the D call from TCRdb, TRBD1, cannot be confirmed without DNA. This CDR3 comprises 15 residues. CDR1 is SGHVS and CDR2 is FQNEAQ in the germline V gene. This CDR3 is CASSLVLGVGEKLFF.

The chain carries TRBV18 and TRBJ2-7. CDR1 and CDR2 (germline): KGHSH, LQKENI. This CDR3 spans 14 amino acids. CDR3: CASSPAGNPYEQYF.

The rearrangement links TRBV29-1 to TRBJ2-1; no DNA is available, so the TRBD2 call from TCRdb remains unchecked. The CDR3 has 13 amino acids. Germline V gene sequence: CDR1 SQVTM, CDR2 ANQGSEA. CDR3 sequence reads: CSVVTSGSYEQFF.

V is TRBV28 and J is TRBJ2-2. Germline V gives CDR1 MDHEN, CDR2 SYDVKM. The CDR3 sequence is 14 residues long. The CDR3 loop reads CASSYLSNTGELFF.

This sequence joins TRBV24-1 and TRBJ2-7; TCRdb proposes TRBD1, but this gene call is untestable without DNA. CDR3 length equals 15 residues. Germline V CDR1 and CDR2: KGHDR, SFDVKD. The CDR3 here is CATSDFLGDRYEQYF.

This chain links TRBV29-1 with TRBJ2-5; TCRdb indicates TRBD2, and absent DNA this call remains unverified. In germline, CDR1 is SQVTM, CDR2 ANQGSEA. CDR3 length: 13 amino acids. This CDR3 is CSVEYRAQETQYF.

This chain connects TRBV6-2 or TRBV6-3 to TRBJ2-7. The germline V gene has CDR1 MNHEY and CDR2 SVGEGT. The CDR3 totals 14 residues. The CDR3 reads CASSYSNSVYEQYF.

This chain uses TRBV3-1 with TRBJ1-1; TCRdb selects TRBD1, and the lack of DNA leaves this call unchecked. CDR1 and CDR2 (germline): LGHDT, YNNKEL (reference sequence). The CDR3 has 17 amino acids. The CDR3 protein is CASSQDVQGAGDTEAFF.

The genes are TRBV19 and TRBJ2-1; TCRdb designates TRBD1, a call that cannot be tested without DNA. The CDR3 totals 15 residues. The germline gives CDR1 LNHDA, CDR2 SQIVND (reference sequence). CDR3 sequence: CASTHFPPGINEQFF. The variable domain in full, completed from reference TRBV19 and TRBJ2-1, reads DGGITQSPKYLFRKEGQNVTLSCEQNLNHDAMYWYRQDPGQGLRLIYYSQIVNDFQKGDIAEGYSVSREKKESFPLTVTSAQKNPTAFYLCASTHFPPGINEQFFGPGTRLTVL.

This chain connects TRBV12-2 to TRBJ2-7; the D call of TRBD1 rests on TCRdb alone, since no DNA is present to check it. TRBV12-2 is deemed a pseudogene. The CDR3 spans 14 residues. CDR3 amino acids: CASRLWGKTYEQYF.

The CDR3 sequence: CASYNKEGLSSGANVLTF. The chain joins TRBV18 to TRBJ2-6; the TRBD2 assignment by TCRdb is unverifiable without DNA. The CDR3 is 18 residues long. Germline loops: CDR1 KGHSH, CDR2 LQKENI.

This sequence joins TRBV4-3 and TRBJ2-3. CDR1 is LGHNA, CDR2 YSLEER, per germline. The CDR3 has 15 residues. This CDR3 reads CASSQDRISTDTQYF.

The chain is built from TRBV4-1 and TRBJ1-1; TCRdb returns TRBD1, unconfirmable since there is no DNA. Germline values: CDR1 MGHRA, CDR2 YSYEKL. The CDR3 extends over 15 amino acids. CDR3 sequence reads: CASSQDGGRVTEAFF.

V gene TRBV7-9 combines with J gene TRBJ2-7. This CDR3 comprises 14 residues. Looked up from germline, CDR1 is SEHNR and CDR2 is FQNEAQ (reference sequence). CDR3 residues: CASSLTRSYYEQYF.

The gene calls are TRBV29-1 and TRBJ2-1; there is no DNA to check the TCRdb D call of TRBD2. From germline, CDR1 is SQVTM and CDR2 ANQGSEA. This CDR3 region has 15 residues. CDR3 loop: CSVEGTSGRNNEQFF.

This chain links TRBV3-1 with TRBJ2-6. The CDR3 is 14 residues long. Germline lookup yields CDR1 LGHDT and CDR2 YNNKEL (reference sequence). The CDR3 spells CASSPTVGANVLTF. Combining the CDR3 with reference TRBV3-1 and TRBJ2-6 gives the whole variable domain DTAVSQTPKYLVTQMGNDKSIKCEQNLGHDTMYWYKQDSKKFLKIMFSYNNKELIINETVPNRFSPKSPDKAHLNLHINSLELGDSAVYFCASSPTVGANVLTFGAGSRLTVL.

The chain joins TRBV7-2 to TRBJ2-1. Germline V gives CDR1 SGHTA, CDR2 FQGNSA. There are 15 residues in the CDR3. CDR3: CASSLLVETPHEQFF.

The chain couples TRBV15 to TRBJ1-1. Germline V CDR1 and CDR2: LNHNV, YYDKDF (reference sequence). The CDR3 totals 14 residues. The CDR3 here is CATSRDELNTEAFF.

The rearrangement uses TRBV9 and TRBJ2-7; TCRdb's D gene call, TRBD2, goes unchecked for lack of DNA. Per the germline V gene, CDR1 is SGDLS and CDR2 is YYNGEE. CDR3 length: 16 residues. CDR3 loop: CASSSEAAAPSYEQYF.

The V call is TRBV5-1, the J call TRBJ2-7; lacking DNA, the TRBD2 call made by TCRdb goes unchecked. The CDR3 extends over 13 amino acids. CDR1 and CDR2 from the germline V gene are SGHRS and YFSETQ. The CDR3 reads CASSLVTSEGQYF.

J is TRBJ2-7 and V is TRBV29-1; TCRdb lists TRBD1, though no DNA is available to test this call. Germline-derived CDR1 and CDR2 are SQVTM and ANQGSEA. The CDR3 totals 11 residues. The CDR3 sequence is CSGARGNEQYF.

This rearrangement joins TRBV4-1 to TRBJ2-4; TCRdb designates TRBD2, a call that cannot be tested without DNA. CDR1 and CDR2 (germline): MGHRA, YSYEKL. The CDR3 consists of 17 residues. The CDR3 sequence: CASSQTGTSWSKTIQYF.

This chain uses TRBV14 with TRBJ1-1. Germline V CDR1 and CDR2: SGHDN, FVKESK. The CDR3 consists of 13 residues. This chain's CDR3 is CVSSQGGTLEAFF. Filled out from reference TRBV14 and TRBJ1-1, the complete variable domain reads EAGVTQFPSHSVIEKGQTVTLRCDPISGHDNLYWYRRVMGKEIKFLLHFVKESKQDESGMPNNRFLAERTGGTYSTLKVQPAELEDSGVYFCVSSQGGTLEAFFGQGTRLTVV.

J is TRBJ2-2 and V is TRBV12-3 or TRBV12-4; TCRdb's D gene call, TRBD2, goes unchecked for lack of DNA. The CDR3 spans 17 residues. CDR3 loop: CASSFALEGQDTGELFF.

The V gene is TRBV29-1, the J gene TRBJ2-2; absent DNA, TCRdb's TRBD1 call cannot be checked. CDR1 is SQVTM, CDR2 ANQGSEA, per germline. This CDR3 spans 12 amino acids. The CDR3 sequence is CSAPTGSGELFF.

The V and J genes are TRBV5-1 and TRBJ2-2; TCRdb picks TRBD2, but there is no DNA to check that call. The CDR3 length is 15 residues. Germline values: CDR1 SGHRS, CDR2 YFSETQ. This chain's CDR3 is CASSPPGGRGGELFF.